This TCR beta chain was sequenced for a study of blood T cell repertoires in COVID-19. In the study overall: The origin of the acute and convalescent COVID-19 samples was the United States, Italy and Spain.

Germline V gene sequence: CDR1 SNHLY, CDR2 FYNNEI. CDR3 length: 14 amino acids. Between the trimmed V and J ends, which lost 8 bases and 2 bases, there was a span of 12 bases. Method: immunoSEQ multiplex PCR; TCRdb's copy keeps in-frame clones and lacks some. The sample has fewer than 400,000 clones, approximately 90% seen once. V is TRBV2 and J is TRBJ2-2, with D unresolved. The specimen was PBMCs or T cells enriched from blood (not recorded which). The receptor was isolated from a young woman who had been exposed to COVID-19. The CDR3 DNA is TGTGCCAGCTCCCGGAGATATAACACCGGGGAGCTGTTTTTT. This translates into CASSRRYNTGELFF. The whole variable domain, filled in from reference TRBV2 and TRBJ2-2, reads EPEVTQTPSHQVTQMGQEVILRCVPISNHLYFYWYRQILGQKVEFLVSFYNNEISEKSEIFDDQFSVERPDGSNFTLKIRSTKLEDSAMYFCASSRRYNTGELFFGEGSRLTVL.